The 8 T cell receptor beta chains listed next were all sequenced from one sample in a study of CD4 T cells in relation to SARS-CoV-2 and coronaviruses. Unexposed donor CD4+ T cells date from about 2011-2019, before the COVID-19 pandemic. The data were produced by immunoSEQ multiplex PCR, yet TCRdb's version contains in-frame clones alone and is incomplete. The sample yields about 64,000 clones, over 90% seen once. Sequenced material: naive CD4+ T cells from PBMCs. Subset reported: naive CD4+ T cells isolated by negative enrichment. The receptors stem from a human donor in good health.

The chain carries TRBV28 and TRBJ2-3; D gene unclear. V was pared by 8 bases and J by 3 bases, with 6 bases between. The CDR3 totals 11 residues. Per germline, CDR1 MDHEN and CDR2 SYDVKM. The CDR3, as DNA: TGTGCCAGCGGGTTTACAGATACGCAGTATTTT. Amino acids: CASGFTDTQYF. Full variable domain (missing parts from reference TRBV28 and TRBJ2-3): DVKVTQSSRYLVKRTGEKVFLECVQDMDHENMFWYRQDPGLGLRLIYFSYDVKMKEKGDIPEGYSVSREKKERFSLILESASTNQTSMYLCASGFTDTQYFGPGTRLTVL.

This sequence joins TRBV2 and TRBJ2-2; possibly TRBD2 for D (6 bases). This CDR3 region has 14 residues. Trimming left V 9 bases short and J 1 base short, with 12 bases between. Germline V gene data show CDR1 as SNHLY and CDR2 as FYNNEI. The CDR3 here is CARGGGKNTGELFF. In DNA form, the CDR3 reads TGTGCCAGGGGAGGCGGGAAGAACACCGGGGAGCTGTTTTTT.

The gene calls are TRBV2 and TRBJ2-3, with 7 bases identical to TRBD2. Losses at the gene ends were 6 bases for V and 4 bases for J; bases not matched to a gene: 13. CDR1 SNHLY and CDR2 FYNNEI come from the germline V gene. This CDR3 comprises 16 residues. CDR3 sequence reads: CASSSDSGPGPDTQYF. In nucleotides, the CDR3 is TGTGCCAGCAGCTCCGATAGCGGGCCTGGCCCAGATACGCAGTATTTT.

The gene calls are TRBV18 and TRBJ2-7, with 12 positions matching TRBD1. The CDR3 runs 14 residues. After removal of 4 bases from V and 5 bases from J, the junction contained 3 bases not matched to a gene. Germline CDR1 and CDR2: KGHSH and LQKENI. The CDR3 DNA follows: TGTGCCAGCTCACTGGGACAGGGGGCAAACGAGCAGTACTTC. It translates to CASSLGQGANEQYF.

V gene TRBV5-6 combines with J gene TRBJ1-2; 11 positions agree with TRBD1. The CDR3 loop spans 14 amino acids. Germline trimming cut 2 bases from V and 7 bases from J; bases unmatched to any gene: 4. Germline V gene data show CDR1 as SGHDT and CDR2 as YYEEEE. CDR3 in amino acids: CASSFGQGASGYTF. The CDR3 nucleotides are TGTGCCAGCAGCTTCGGACAGGGGGCGTCTGGCTACACCTTC.

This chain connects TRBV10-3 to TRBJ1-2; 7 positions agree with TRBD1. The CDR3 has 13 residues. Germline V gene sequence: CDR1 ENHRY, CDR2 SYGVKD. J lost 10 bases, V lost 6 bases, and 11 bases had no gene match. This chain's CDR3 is CAIRGGQVRSYTF. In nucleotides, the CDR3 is TGTGCCATCAGGGGAGGACAGGTCCGGTCCTACACCTTC.

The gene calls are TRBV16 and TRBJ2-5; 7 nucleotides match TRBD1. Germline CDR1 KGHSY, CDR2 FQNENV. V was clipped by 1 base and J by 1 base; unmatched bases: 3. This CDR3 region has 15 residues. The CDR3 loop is CASSQLRGPQETQYF. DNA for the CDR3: TGTGCCAGCAGCCAATTGAGGGGGCCCCAAGAGACCCAGTACTTC.

The CDR3 nucleotides are TGTGCCAGCAGTGAATTGGGCAGGGGGCATGAAAAACTGTTTTTT. Residues: CASSELGRGHEKLFF. This chain connects TRBV6-1 to TRBJ1-4, with 8 positions matching TRBD1. The V gene's germline CDR1 is MNHNS and CDR2 SASEGT. The J segment lost 6 bases and the V segment lost 2 bases, leaving 5 bases of the junction unmatched. The CDR3 contains 15 residues.